The 29 T cell receptor beta chains listed next were all sequenced from one sample in a study of technical replicates of blood from four donors. TCRdb's table, derived via immunoSEQ multiplex PCR, lists solely in-frame clones and lacks some. The sample contains around 74,000 clones, just over 85% of which appear only once. The sample consisted of PBMCs. The receptors shown here come from a human donor in good health. Some clones in this sample may be carry-over from other donors' samples.

This sequence joins TRBV4-1 and TRBJ1-6; D not certain. V dropped 1 base and J dropped 2 bases, with 15 bases sitting between them. There are 18 residues in the CDR3. Germline V gene sequence: CDR1 MGHRA, CDR2 YSYEKL. Written as DNA, the CDR3 is TGCGCCAGCAGCCAAGCAGTCCCGGGAAGAGCCTATAATTCACCCCTCCACTTT. It codes for CASSQAVPGRAYNSPLHF.

This clone was seen a few times. The chain recombines TRBV5-4 with TRBJ1-3; a weak D match, TRBD1 (5 bases). Germline-derived CDR1 and CDR2 are SGHNT and YYREEE (reference sequence). With 3 bases removed from V and 0 bases from J, the gap between germline ends came to 13 bases. The CDR3 is 16 amino acids. The CDR3 bases are TGTGCCAGCAGCTACACGGGACTGATCTCTGGAAACACCATATATTTT. It is translated as CASSYTGLISGNTIYF.

This chain uses TRBV30 with TRBJ1-5, with 9 bases identical to TRBD1. The CDR3 covers 15 residues. V lost 1 base to trimming and J lost 3 bases; unmatched junction nucleotides: 4. Germline CDR1 reads GTSNPN; CDR2 reads SVGIG (reference sequence). CDR3 coding DNA: TGTGCCTGGAGTGATGGACAGGGGTACAATCAGCCCCAGCATTTT. Translation gives CAWSDGQGYNQPQHF.

This clone was observed a single time. The V call is TRBV2, the J call TRBJ1-5, with a tentative D call TRBD1 (5 bases). Per germline, CDR1 SNHLY and CDR2 FYNNEI. The CDR3 totals 14 residues. The V end was cut by 7 bases, the J end by 6 bases, with 16 bases between. The CDR3 region is CASTVAGETQPQHF. CDR3 bases: TGTGCCAGCACGGTCGCGGGGGAAACTCAGCCCCAGCATTTT.

The chain uses TRBV6-6 and TRBJ2-5; maybe TRBD2 (6 bases). CDR1 and CDR2 (germline): MNHNY, SVGAGI (reference sequence). The V gene lost 0 bases and the J gene lost 5 bases, with 16 bases spanning the gap. The CDR3 extends over 16 amino acids. The CDR3 sequence is CASSYSAGLLGETQYF. The CDR3 DNA is TGTGCCAGCAGTTACTCGGCGGGGTTGTTGGGTGAGACCCAGTACTTC.

The CDR3 loop reads CASIMTGGNYGYTF. DNA for the CDR3: TGTGCCAGCATAATGACAGGGGGTAACTATGGCTACACCTTC. The chain is built from TRBV6-1 and TRBJ1-2, with 9 bases lining up with TRBD1. Germline V gives CDR1 MNHNS, CDR2 SASEGT. V gave up 7 bases and J gave up 1 base; unmatched junction bases: 4. This CDR3 spans 14 amino acids.

J is TRBJ2-1 and V is TRBV5-8; TRBD2 agrees at 7 bases. Germline trimming cut 0 bases from V and 11 bases from J; bases unmatched to any gene: 2. The CDR3 is 12 residues long. Germline V lookup: CDR1 SGHTS, CDR2 YDEGEE. The CDR3 is CASSLGAGKQFF. In nucleotides, the CDR3 is TGTGCCAGCAGCTTGGGAGCGGGGAAGCAGTTCTTC.

The chain couples TRBV27 to TRBJ2-7, with 8 bases matching TRBD1. The CDR3 totals 14 residues. The ends lost 5 bases at V and 5 bases at J; junction bases unmatched: 8. CDR1 MNHEY and CDR2 SMNVEV come from the germline V gene (reference sequence). In nucleotides, the CDR3 is TGTGCCAGCAGTCTGGGGACAGGTTTCCACGAGCAGTACTTC. Translation: CASSLGTGFHEQYF.

The chain employs TRBV7-2 and TRBJ2-7, with TRBD1 matching 8 bases. The CDR3 is made up of 15 amino acids. Trimming removed 5 bases from V and 0 bases from J; junction bases left unmatched: 6. Germline CDR1 reads SGHTA; CDR2 reads FQGNSA. As DNA, the CDR3 is TGTGCCAGCAGCGCATGGACAGGGAGCTCCTACGAGCAGTACTTC. It is translated as CASSAWTGSSYEQYF. Drawing the rest from reference TRBV7-2 and TRBJ2-7, the complete variable domain is GAGVSQSPSNKVTEKGKDVELRCDPISGHTALYWYRQSLGQGLEFLIYFQGNSAPDKSGLPSDRFSAERTGGSVSTLTIQRTQQEDSAVYLCASSAWTGSSYEQYFGPGTRLTVT.

The J gene is TRBJ1-4, the V gene TRBV19; 9 bases map to TRBD1. Germline-derived CDR1 and CDR2 are LNHDA and SQIVND (reference sequence). The length of the CDR3 is 19 residues. Trimming cost V 5 bases and J 7 bases; bases outside gene matches: 20. The CDR3 here is CASSAPPGTGTLGGEKLFF. The CDR3 bases are TGTGCCAGTAGTGCGCCTCCCGGGACAGGGACTTTAGGAGGTGAAAAACTGTTTTTT.

This clone occurred once. The rearrangement uses TRBV28 and TRBJ1-6; 8 bases match TRBD1. This CDR3 has 15 amino acids. Unmatched junction bases numbered 9, after V lost 4 bases and J lost 10 bases. The germline gives CDR1 MDHEN, CDR2 SYDVKM. This CDR3 is CASSSAGTGNSPLHF. Written as DNA, the CDR3 is TGTGCCAGCAGTTCCGCCGGGACAGGAAACTCACCCCTCCACTTT.

The chain uses TRBV14 and TRBJ2-5; tentatively, D is TRBD2 (6 bases). This CDR3 has 15 amino acids. Trimming took 4 bases from V and 5 from J, leaving 17 bases between them. Germline V gene sequence: CDR1 SGHDN, CDR2 FVKESK. CDR3 amino acids: CASSLGPGRWETQYF. The CDR3 DNA follows: TGTGCCAGCAGCCTGGGGCCCGGGAGATGGGAGACCCAGTACTTC.

The genes are TRBV7-9 and TRBJ1-4, with no clear D. Germline lookup yields CDR1 SEHNR and CDR2 FQNEAQ (reference sequence). With 3 bases removed from V and 6 bases from J, the gap between germline ends came to 5 bases. There are 12 residues in the CDR3. The CDR3, as DNA: TGTGCCAGCAGCTTCACAGATGAAAAACTGTTTTTT. Its translation is CASSFTDEKLFF.

V is TRBV7-8 and J is TRBJ1-6, with 9 positions matching TRBD1. Trimming removed 5 bases from V and 6 bases from J; junction bases left unmatched: 5. The CDR3 runs 15 residues. Germline CDR1 SGHVS, CDR2 FQNEAQ. In DNA form, the CDR3 reads TGTGCCAGCAGCCCACGACAGGGGGTTAATTCACCCCTCCACTTT. It is translated as CASSPRQGVNSPLHF.

The chain links TRBV6-5 to TRBJ2-5; D is perhaps TRBD1 (5 bases). There are 14 residues in the CDR3. V was cut by 5 bases and J by 2 bases, with 12 bases left in between. The germline CDR1 and CDR2 sequences are MNHEY and SVGAGI. The DNA of the CDR3 is TGTGCCAGCAGTATACCTAGGGGTCAAGAGACCCAGTACTTC. Translation: CASSIPRGQETQYF.

This clone showed up just once. This chain connects TRBV5-1 to TRBJ1-2; 8 bases are shared with TRBD1. Trimming took 4 bases from V and 2 from J; bases not matched to a gene: 13. Germline CDR1 reads SGHRS; CDR2 reads YFSETQ. The CDR3 has 17 residues. The CDR3 here is CASSAAGQGGRNYGYTF. The CDR3 bases are TGCGCCAGCAGCGCCGCCGGACAGGGAGGTCGAAACTATGGCTACACCTTC.

The V call is TRBV7-6, the J call TRBJ2-5; D is perhaps TRBD2 (7 bases). The germline V gene has CDR1 SGHVS and CDR2 FNYEAQ. The V end was cut by 5 bases, the J end by 3 bases, with 13 bases between. CDR3 length equals 14 residues. The CDR3 sequence is CASSEGGGKETQYF. CDR3 DNA: TGTGCCAGCAGCGAGGGAGGGGGGAAAGAGACCCAGTACTTC.

This clone was seen a handful of times. The CDR3 protein is CASSVASGSLTQGEQYF. The CDR3 bases are TGTGCCAGCAGCGTAGCTAGCGGGAGCCTTACACAGGGCGAGCAGTACTTC. The chain couples TRBV9 to TRBJ2-7, with 10 nucleotides matching TRBD2. Per the germline V gene, CDR1 is SGDLS and CDR2 is YYNGEE. The V segment lost 0 bases and the J segment 6 bases; nucleotides outside the gene matches: 12. The CDR3 is made up of 17 amino acids.

This clone was seen only once. This chain uses TRBV5-4 with TRBJ2-1; no reliable D call. In germline, CDR1 is SGHNT, CDR2 YYREEE (reference sequence). This CDR3 has 15 amino acids. Trimming took off 4 bases at V and 5 bases at J, with 16 bases between the two ends. The CDR3 spells CASSHQRKFHNEQFF. Written as DNA, the CDR3 is TGTGCCAGCAGCCACCAGAGGAAATTCCACAATGAGCAGTTCTTC.

This rearrangement joins TRBV7-2 to TRBJ2-3, with TRBD2 identical over 14 bases. V lost 5 bases, J lost 2 bases, and 3 bases stayed unmatched. The CDR3 is 16 residues long. CDR1 is SGHTA and CDR2 is FQGNSA in the germline V gene. The CDR3 spells CASSKGLAGVTDTQYF. In DNA, the CDR3 is TGTGCCAGCAGCAAGGGACTAGCGGGGGTCACAGATACGCAGTATTTT.

The chain carries TRBV6-5 and TRBJ2-1; TRBD1 agrees at 9 bases. Germline V lookup: CDR1 MNHEY, CDR2 SVGAGI. J lost 10 bases, V lost 5 bases, and 6 bases had no gene match. This CDR3 has 13 amino acids. CDR3 in DNA: TGTGCCAGCAGTCGTCCCGGGACAGGGGAGCAGTTCTTC. Translation gives CASSRPGTGEQFF.

Only one count was recorded for this clone. The V gene is TRBV30, the J gene TRBJ2-7; 7 nucleotides line up with TRBD2. The CDR3 length is 13 residues. Losses at the gene ends were 5 bases for V and 5 bases for J; bases not matched to a gene: 9. Germline loops: CDR1 GTSNPN, CDR2 SVGIG (reference sequence). CDR3: CAWGPWAGDEQYF. The CDR3 bases are TGTGCCTGGGGCCCTTGGGCGGGGGACGAGCAGTACTTC. Full variable domain (rest looked up from reference TRBV30 and TRBJ2-7): SQTIHQWPATLVQPVGSPLSLECTVEGTSNPNLYWYRQAAGRGLQLLFYSVGIGQISSEVPQNLSASRPQDRQFILSSKKLLLSDSGFYLCAWGPWAGDEQYFGPGTRLTVT.

This chain joins TRBV7-9 and TRBJ2-1; TRBD1 aligns across 9 bases. CDR1 is SEHNR and CDR2 is FQNEAQ in the germline V gene (reference sequence). This CDR3 contains 16 residues. V trimming: 4 bases; J trimming: 9 bases; junction bases outside the gene matches: 13. CDR3 region: CASSSNPGTGNVEQFF. The CDR3, as DNA: TGTGCCAGCAGCTCGAATCCGGGGACAGGGAATGTTGAGCAGTTCTTC.

The chain employs TRBV6-4 and TRBJ2-3; D might be TRBD2 (5 bases). Trimming took 5 bases from V and 3 from J, leaving 12 bases between them. Looked up from germline, CDR1 is MRHNA and CDR2 is SNTAGT. The CDR3 runs 14 residues. CDR3 sequence (DNA): TGTGCCAGCAGTCAGAACCGACTAACAGATACGCAGTATTTT. Translated: CASSQNRLTDTQYF.

The V call is TRBV5-4, the J call TRBJ2-3, with D maybe TRBD2 (7 bases). Germline-derived CDR1 and CDR2 are SGHNT and YYREEE (reference sequence). The CDR3 contains 13 residues. The CDR3 DNA sequence: TGTGCTGGCAAGGGGGGGCCAAAAGATACGCAGTATTTT. It is translated as CAGKGGPKDTQYF.

The CDR3: CASRLQGRANEKLFF. DNA for the CDR3: TGTGCCAGCAGGCTACAGGGTAGGGCTAATGAAAAACTGTTTTTT. The V call is TRBV5-5, the J call TRBJ1-4; TRBD1 might be the D (6 bases). The CDR3 has 15 amino acids. V shed 5 bases and J shed 3 bases, with 14 bases lying between them. Germline lookup yields CDR1 SGHKS and CDR2 YYEKEE (reference sequence).

The DNA for the CDR3 is TGTGCCAGCAGCTTGGAAGGGGGCACAGATACGCAGTATTTT. Amino acid sequence: CASSLEGGTDTQYF. This chain links TRBV5-4 with TRBJ2-3, with TRBD1 as a possible D gene (5 bases). There are 14 residues in the CDR3. V was shortened by 0 bases and J by 1 base, with 6 bases between the two germline ends. The V gene's germline CDR1 is SGHNT and CDR2 YYREEE (reference sequence).

V is TRBV9 and J is TRBJ2-7, with 9 bases fitting TRBD2. Germline V gene sequence: CDR1 SGDLS, CDR2 YYNGEE. With V trimmed by 1 base and J by 3 bases, 5 bases remained unmatched. The CDR3 has 15 residues. The CDR3 DNA sequence: TGTGCCAGCAGCGTAAGTGTAGCGGGGGACTACGAGCAGTACTTC. It specifies CASSVSVAGDYEQYF. The variable domain in full, with the rest retrieved from reference TRBV9 and TRBJ2-7, is DSGVTQTPKHLITATGQRVTLRCSPRSGDLSVYWYQQSLDQGLQFLIQYYNGEERAKGNILERFSAQQFPDLHSELNLSSLELGDSALYFCASSVSVAGDYEQYFGPGTRLTVT.

This clone was detected once. The rearrangement joins TRBV10-1 to TRBJ1-1, with TRBD1 matching over 7 bases. This CDR3 is built from 13 residues. Trimming at V came to 9 bases and at J to 4 bases, leaving 8 bases not matched to a gene. Looked up from germline, CDR1 is WNHNN and CDR2 is SYGVQD (reference sequence). DNA of the CDR3: TGCGCCAGAACGGTGAGGGGGCCCACTGAAGCTTTCTTT. Protein product: CARTVRGPTEAFF.